This TCR beta chain was identified in a study of control samples from healthy donors and cancer patients. The assay was immunoSEQ multiplex PCR, and TCRdb's table has in-frame clones only and misses some. In the table there are around 130,000 clones, 70% to 90% of which are singletons. The V gene's germline CDR1 is PRHDT and CDR2 FYEKMQ (reference sequence). This CDR3 is built from 16 residues. V lost 5 bases to trimming and J lost 7 bases; unmatched junction nucleotides: 7. Sequenced: blood. This sequence joins TRBV13 and TRBJ2-3, with 15 bases identical to TRBD2. The clonotype originates from a man in his fifties in good health. The CDR3 loop is CASSRTSGGAGNTQYF. The CDR3 DNA reads as TGTGCCAGCAGCCGGACTAGCGGGGGGGCCGGGAATACGCAGTATTTT. Combining the CDR3 with reference TRBV13 and TRBJ2-3 gives the whole variable domain AAGVIQSPRHLIKEKRETATLKCYPIPRHDTVYWYQQGPGQDPQFLISFYEKMQSDKGSIPDRFSAQQFSDYHSELNMSSLELGDSALYFCASSRTSGGAGNTQYFGPGTRLTVL.